Presented here are 21 T cell receptor beta chains from one specimen sequenced in a study of T cell responses to AZD1222 COVID-19 vaccine. Measured with immunoSEQ multiplex PCR; TCRdb has only the in-frame clones, and not every one. The profile shows approximately 130,000 clones, approximately 90% of them singletons. Sample: peripheral blood, taken on day 0 of AZD1222 vaccination. The receptors were sampled from an adult in good health.

This clone appeared once. V usage is TRBV27 and J usage is TRBJ1-6; tentative D call: TRBD1 (5 bases). The ends were cut back, 5 bases at V and 8 bases at J, with 16 bases in the middle. From germline, CDR1 is MNHEY and CDR2 SMNVEV (reference sequence). CDR3 length equals 15 residues. CDR3 region: CASSPRGRVDSPLHF. In nucleotides, the CDR3 is TGTGCCAGCAGTCCAAGGGGCAGGGTAGATTCACCCCTCCACTTT.

The chain couples TRBV2 to TRBJ2-1; TRBD2 is a possible D gene (6 bases). There are 22 residues in the CDR3. Germline V gives CDR1 SNHLY, CDR2 FYNNEI. Deletions cut 6 bases from V and 0 bases from J, with 33 bases between. Here the CDR3 reads CASSNGPLTGGERPHSYNEQFF. The CDR3 coding sequence is TGTGCCAGCAGCAACGGCCCCTTAACGGGCGGGGAAAGACCTCACTCCTACAATGAGCAGTTCTTC.

This clone came up once. In DNA, the CDR3 is TGCGCCAGCAGCCTCGGACAGGAATTGACTAGCGGGAAATTCTACGAGCAGTACTTC. As protein: CASSLGQELTSGKFYEQYF. The gene calls are TRBV23-1 and TRBJ2-7; TRBD2 matches at 11 bases. TRBV23-1 is assigned to the ORF class and has an uncertain function. With 6 bases clipped from V and 3 bases from J, the junction kept 19 bases outside the gene matches. CDR3 size: 19 residues.

The CDR3 protein is CASSYSELLNQPQHF. In nucleotides, the CDR3 is TGTGCCAGCAGTTACTCGGAATTATTGAATCAGCCCCAGCATTTT. The chain has TRBV6-5 and TRBJ1-5; D is uncertain. The CDR3 loop spans 15 amino acids. CDR1 is MNHEY and CDR2 is SVGAGI in the germline V gene. V gave up 0 bases and J gave up 4 bases, with 10 bases separating them.

The chain is built from TRBV21-1 and TRBJ1-2; the table's D call TRBD1 went unverified against the DNA. TRBV21-1 is an annotated pseudogene. The CDR3 extends over 17 amino acids. Here the CDR3 DNA reads TGTGCCAGCCCACATACAAACCACCGACAGGGCCACTATGGCTACACCTTC. The encoded protein is CASPHTNHRQGHYGYTF.

The genes are TRBV7-2 and TRBJ2-6, with D perhaps TRBD1 (5 bases). The CDR3 spans 16 residues. Trimming left V 5 bases short and J 0 bases short, with 11 bases between. Germline loops: CDR1 SGHTA, CDR2 FQGNSA. The CDR3 region is CASSPGHFSGANVLTF. The CDR3 nucleotides are TGTGCCAGCAGCCCAGGACACTTCTCTGGGGCCAACGTCCTGACTTTC.

The genes are TRBV7-8 and TRBJ2-7; perhaps TRBD1 as D (6 bases). CDR1 SGHVS and CDR2 FQNEAQ come from the germline V gene. With 5 bases removed from V and 0 bases from J, the gap between germline ends came to 17 bases. The CDR3 runs 16 residues. The DNA of the CDR3 is TGTGCCAGCAGCCTCCCTACTAGGGGGAGCTCCTACGAGCAGTACTTC. Amino acids: CASSLPTRGSSYEQYF.

The chain recombines TRBV7-6 with TRBJ2-7, with D perhaps matching TRBD1 (6 bases). Germline CDR1 reads SGHVS; CDR2 reads FNYEAQ. With 4 bases removed from V and 3 bases from J, the gap between germline ends came to 10 bases. The CDR3 contains 13 residues. CDR3 DNA sequence: TGTGCCAGCAGCTCCAGGGGTCGCTACGAGCAGTACTTC. It specifies CASSSRGRYEQYF.

The chain recombines TRBV5-4 with TRBJ2-7; the D is unclear. The V end lost 4 bases, the J end lost 3 bases, and 14 bases lay between the germline ends. CDR1 and CDR2 (germline): SGHNT, YYREEE (reference sequence). The CDR3 is made up of 14 amino acids. The CDR3 loop is CASSPGATVYEQYF. The CDR3 DNA follows: TGTGCCAGCAGCCCCGGAGCCACGGTCTACGAGCAGTACTTC.

The genes are TRBV7-8 and TRBJ2-3, with D possibly matching TRBD2 (5 bases). Trimming took off 1 base at V and 0 bases at J, with 5 bases between the two ends. From germline, CDR1 is SGHVS and CDR2 FQNEAQ. The CDR3 runs to 14 residues. DNA of the CDR3: TGTGCCAGCAGCTTAGGGACTAGCACAGATACGCAGTATTTT. Its translation: CASSLGTSTDTQYF.

The chain joins TRBV6-5 to TRBJ2-1; D not resolved. Trimming stripped 4 bases from V and 2 bases from J, with 12 bases between. The CDR3 contains 15 residues. CDR1 and CDR2 (germline): MNHEY, SVGAGI. The CDR3 loop is CASSSLESPYNEQFF. The CDR3 bases are TGTGCCAGCAGTTCTCTAGAGTCTCCCTACAATGAGCAGTTCTTC.

The chain has TRBV19 and TRBJ2-1, with D uncertain. Germline CDR1 reads LNHDA; CDR2 reads SQIVND (reference sequence). V lost 6 bases to trimming and J lost 4 bases, with 13 bases between them. This CDR3 comprises 14 residues. CDR3 sequence: CASSLRSGYNEQFF. In DNA form, the CDR3 reads TGTGCCAGTAGCCTACGGTCCGGATACAATGAGCAGTTCTTC.

This chain links TRBV5-1 with TRBJ1-6; D remains ambiguous. CDR1 SGHRS and CDR2 YFSETQ come from the germline V gene. The CDR3 length is 16 residues. Trimming removed 0 bases from V and 6 bases from J, with 13 bases in between. The CDR3 region has the DNA TGCGCCAGCAGCTTGGAGGCAGAGAAAGCTAATTCACCCCTCCACTTT. This gives the protein CASSLEAEKANSPLHF.

This clone was counted between two and nine times. The chain employs TRBV2 and TRBJ2-3, with a possible D match to TRBD2 (5 bases). Germline V gene sequence: CDR1 SNHLY, CDR2 FYNNEI. The V and J ends lost 0 bases and 7 bases respectively, with 11 bases between them. This CDR3 is built from 14 residues. The CDR3 region has the DNA TGTGCCAGCAGTGAAGCGGAAATAGCGTATACGCAGTATTTT. It translates to CASSEAEIAYTQYF.

This clone was recorded once. The CDR3 DNA sequence: TGTGCCAGCAGTCCTGAATACGGACAGGGGGCAATCCACGAGCAGTACTTC. Translated, it gives CASSPEYGQGAIHEQYF. The J gene is TRBJ2-7, the V gene TRBV27; TRBD1 matches 11 bases. The CDR3 runs 17 residues. Germline trimming cut 5 bases from V and 5 bases from J; bases unmatched to any gene: 14. Germline V gives CDR1 MNHEY, CDR2 SMNVEV (reference sequence).

The chain is built from TRBV27 and TRBJ2-2; tentative D call: TRBD1 (8 bases). V lost 10 bases and J 5 bases, leaving 14 bases between the germline ends. The germline V gene encodes CDR1 MNHEY and CDR2 SMNVEV (reference sequence). CDR3 length: 13 amino acids. This CDR3 reads CATNRGGTGELFF. CDR3 bases: TGTGCCACAAACAGGGGGGGGACCGGGGAGCTGTTTTTT.

V usage is TRBV27 and J usage is TRBJ2-7, with 8 bases lining up with TRBD2. CDR1 MNHEY and CDR2 SMNVEV come from the germline V gene (reference sequence). This CDR3 is built from 13 residues. The J segment lost 9 bases and the V segment lost 8 bases, leaving 12 bases of the junction unmatched. DNA of the CDR3: TGTGCCAGCGCCGGGGGGGACCGGATGGGGCAGTACTTC. Amino acid sequence: CASAGGDRMGQYF.

The chain couples TRBV19 to TRBJ1-1, with D unresolved. Trimming left V 5 bases short and J 0 bases short, with 10 bases between. This CDR3 region has 14 residues. CDR1 is LNHDA, CDR2 SQIVND, per germline (reference sequence). This CDR3 reads CASSGGRVNTEAFF. The CDR3 nucleotides are TGTGCCAGTAGTGGAGGCCGGGTGAACACTGAAGCTTTCTTT.

The DNA for the CDR3 is TGTGCCAGTAGTACGGGGGTGACAGATACGCAGTATTTT. Protein: CASSTGVTDTQYF. The V and J genes are TRBV19 and TRBJ2-3; TRBD2 is a possible D gene (6 bases). Trimming shortened V by 4 bases and J by 3 bases, and 8 bases separated the two germline ends. In germline, CDR1 is LNHDA, CDR2 SQIVND (reference sequence). The CDR3 has 13 residues.

The chain combines TRBV11-2 with TRBJ1-6; no definite D call. The CDR3 has 14 amino acids. V lost 8 bases, J lost 0 bases, and 8 bases lay in between. Per the germline V gene, CDR1 is SGHAT and CDR2 is FQNNGV. CDR3 nucleotide sequence: TGTGCCAGCCACCAGAGCTCCTATAATTCACCCCTCCACTTT. Protein: CASHQSSYNSPLHF.

This clone was seen just once. The CDR3 loop reads CASSPRGGDGYTF. For the CDR3, the DNA is TGTGCCAGCAGCCCAAGGGGAGGGGATGGCTACACCTTC. V and J are TRBV7-2 and TRBJ1-2, with D possibly matching TRBD1 (5 bases). CDR3 length: 13 amino acids. Germline CDR1 is SGHTA and CDR2 is FQGNSA. Trimming cost V 5 bases and J 6 bases, with 13 bases left between them.